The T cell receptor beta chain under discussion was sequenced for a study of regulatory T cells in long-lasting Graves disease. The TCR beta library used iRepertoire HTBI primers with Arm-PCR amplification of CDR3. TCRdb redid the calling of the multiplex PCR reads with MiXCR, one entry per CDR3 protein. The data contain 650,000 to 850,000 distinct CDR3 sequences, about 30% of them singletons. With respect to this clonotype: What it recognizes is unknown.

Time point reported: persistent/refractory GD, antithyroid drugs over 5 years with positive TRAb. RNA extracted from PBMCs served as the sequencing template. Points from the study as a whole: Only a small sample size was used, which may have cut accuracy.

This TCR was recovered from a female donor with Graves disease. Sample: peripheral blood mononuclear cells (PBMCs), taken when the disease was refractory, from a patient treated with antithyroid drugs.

The CDR3 nucleotides read TGTGCCAGCATTTGGGGTGGGGGGATGAACACTGAAGCTTTCTTT. The encoded protein is CASIWGGGMNTEAFF. J is TRBJ1-1 and V is TRBV6-1; D is possibly TRBD1 (5 bases). The germline V gene has CDR1 MNHNS and CDR2 SASEGT. Trimming pared 7 bases from V and 0 bases from J, leaving 15 bases between. The length of the CDR3 is 15 residues.